The rows below give T cell receptor beta chains drawn from one sample of a study of T-cell memory formation after mild COVID-19. In TCRdb, the 5' RACE reads were re-called with MiXCR into one record per CDR3 protein. The sample gives some 130,000 distinct CDR3 sequences, under 30% of which show up once; less than 25% is in the top ten. Sequenced input: PBMCs or a T cell subset sorted from them (not recorded which). All receptors come from an adult woman who had mild COVID-19 (a few samples of this study predate the infection). Cell type and time point are not known. Each CDR3 is given with its conserved first and last residue. D genes are given only for firm matches. Expanded clones get a size class; other rows say once, few or many, or leave the size out.

J: TRBJ1-3
D: .
V: TRBV9
size: .
CDR3: CASSVNQQGIGGNTIYF
DNA: TGTGCCAGCAGCGTAAACCAACAGGGAATCGGAGGAAACACCATATATTTT

J: TRBJ2-1
D: .
V: TRBV28
size: few
CDR3: CASSLWALAGHEQFF
DNA: TGTGCCAGCAGTTTATGGGCCTTAGCAGGCCATGAGCAGTTCTTC

J: TRBJ1-1
D: .
V: TRBV24-1
size: few
CDR3: CATSTAGTEAFF
DNA: TGTGCCACCAGTACTGCGGGCACTGAAGCTTTCTTT

J: TRBJ1-1
D: .
V: TRBV27
size: few
CDR3: CASSTGTVPTEAFF
DNA: TGTGCCAGCAGTACTGGGACGGTACCTACTGAAGCTTTCTTT

J: TRBJ1-1
D: .
V: TRBV20-1
size: .
CDR3: CSAEGQSIGGTEAFF
DNA: TGCAGTGCCGAAGGACAGAGTATCGGTGGCACTGAAGCTTTCTTT

J: TRBJ2-7
D: .
V: TRBV2
size: few
CDR3: CASSGVRQYF
DNA: TGTGCCAGCAGTGGGGTAAGGCAGTACTTC

J: TRBJ1-6
D: .
V: TRBV4-1
size: few
CDR3: CASSQDTGTLSSYNSPLHF
DNA: TGCGCCAGCAGCCAAGATACAGGCACACTATCCTCCTATAATTCACCCCTCCACTTT

J: TRBJ1-2
D: TRBD1
V: TRBV12-3/TRBV12-4
size: few
CDR3: CASSLEGAVDYGYTF
DNA: TGTGCCAGCAGTTTAGAGGGGGCAGTTGACTATGGCTACACCTTC

J: TRBJ1-1
D: .
V: TRBV20-1
size: many
CDR3: CSAREQTPWAFF
DNA: TGCAGTGCTAGAGAACAGACCCCTTGGGCTTTCTTT

J: TRBJ2-1
D: .
V: TRBV7-9
size: .
CDR3: CASSLGPPSSYNEQFF
DNA: TGTGCCAGCAGCTTAGGGCCACCAAGCTCCTACAATGAGCAGTTCTTC

J: TRBJ1-2
D: .
V: TRBV6-1
size: few
CDR3: CASSEDFRAAYGYTF
DNA: TGTGCCAGCAGTGAAGATTTCCGGGCAGCTTATGGCTACACCTTC

J: TRBJ2-7
D: TRBD2
V: TRBV24-1
size: .
CDR3: CATSDRGGGLSYEQYF
DNA: TGTGCCACCAGCGACCGCGGGGGAGGCCTCTCCTACGAGCAGTACTTC

J: TRBJ2-7
D: .
V: TRBV19
size: .
CDR3: CASRASGTDFSSYEQYF
DNA: TGTGCCAGTAGGGCTTCCGGGACGGACTTTAGCTCCTACGAGCAGTACTTC

J: TRBJ2-1
D: .
V: TRBV7-2
size: many
CDR3: CASSAVLLGRDNEQFF
DNA: TGTGCCAGCAGCGCCGTGTTACTGGGCAGGGACAATGAGCAGTTCTTC

J: TRBJ1-1
D: .
V: TRBV12-3/TRBV12-4
size: few
CDR3: CATFTGHPAEAFF
DNA: TGTGCCACCTTCACAGGACATCCTGCAGAAGCTTTCTTT

J: TRBJ2-7
D: .
V: TRBV3-1
size: few
CDR3: CASSQELGPGEQYF
DNA: TGTGCCAGCAGCCAGGAGTTGGGCCCCGGTGAGCAGTACTTC

J: TRBJ2-7
D: .
V: TRBV5-1
size: .
CDR3: CASSFTGGHEQYF
DNA: TGCGCCAGCAGCTTCACCGGGGGCCACGAGCAGTACTTC

J: TRBJ2-3
D: TRBD1
V: TRBV12-3/TRBV12-4
size: .
CDR3: CASSPGDSLAPDTQYF
DNA: TGTGCCAGCAGTCCAGGGGACAGCCTGGCACCAGATACGCAGTATTTT

J: TRBJ1-1
D: .
V: TRBV24-1
size: few
CDR3: CATTFGSEAFF
DNA: TGTGCCACCACTTTCGGCAGTGAAGCTTTCTTT

J: TRBJ2-3
D: .
V: TRBV5-6
size: few
CDR3: CASSLAPRADTQYF
DNA: TGTGCCAGCAGCTTGGCCCCCCGGGCAGATACGCAGTATTTT

J: TRBJ2-5
D: .
V: TRBV7-9
size: few
CDR3: CASSYPQETQYF
DNA: TGTGCCAGCAGCTATCCCCAAGAGACCCAGTACTTC

J: TRBJ2-1
D: .
V: TRBV24-1
size: few
CDR3: CATSDSNEQFF
DNA: TGTGCCACCAGTGATTCTAATGAGCAGTTCTTC

J: TRBJ2-7
D: TRBD1
V: TRBV27
size: .
CDR3: CASMDRTPGQGAYEQYF
DNA: TGTGCCAGCATGGATAGGACTCCGGGACAGGGGGCCTACGAGCAGTACTTC

J: TRBJ2-7
D: .
V: TRBV29-1
size: few
CDR3: CSVGVNSYEQYF
DNA: TGCAGCGTTGGGGTCAACAGCTACGAGCAGTACTTC

J: TRBJ2-7
D: .
V: TRBV5-5
size: few
CDR3: CASSLDLGTPYEQYF
DNA: TGTGCCAGCAGCTTGGATTTGGGGACTCCGTACGAGCAGTACTTC

J: TRBJ2-3
D: TRBD2
V: TRBV7-6
size: few
CDR3: CASSPWGLAGGSTDTQYF
DNA: TGTGCCAGCAGCCCTTGGGGATTAGCGGGGGGCAGCACAGATACGCAGTATTTT

J: TRBJ1-2
D: .
V: TRBV6-2/TRBV6-3
size: .
CDR3: CASSYGPNINYGYTF
DNA: TGTGCCAGCAGTTACGGACCCAACATTAACTATGGCTACACCTTC

J: TRBJ2-7
D: .
V: TRBV5-1
size: .
CDR3: CASSLVGPWDEQYF
DNA: TGCGCCAGCAGCTTGGTAGGGCCCTGGGACGAGCAGTACTTC

J: TRBJ2-7
D: .
V: TRBV4-3
size: few
CDR3: CASSQELAIRHEQYF
DNA: TGCGCCAGCAGCCAAGAGCTAGCGATCCGCCACGAGCAGTACTTC

J: TRBJ1-4
D: TRBD1
V: TRBV2
size: .
CDR3: CASSEGTGGDEKLFF
DNA: TGTGCCAGCAGTGAAGGGACAGGAGGGGATGAAAAACTGTTTTTT

J: TRBJ2-7
D: TRBD2
V: TRBV12-3/TRBV12-4
size: few
CDR3: CASSFQGLAGGNSYEQYF
DNA: TGTGCCAGCAGTTTCCAGGGACTAGCGGGGGGTAACTCCTACGAGCAGTACTTC

J: TRBJ1-2
D: .
V: TRBV3-1
size: few
CDR3: CASSQEGVGYGYTF
DNA: TGTGCCAGCAGCCAAGAAGGAGTGGGCTATGGCTACACCTTC

J: TRBJ2-7
D: .
V: TRBV7-9
size: few
CDR3: CASSFDGVEQYF
DNA: TGTGCCAGCAGCTTTGACGGAGTCGAGCAGTACTTC

J: TRBJ2-7
D: TRBD2
V: TRBV12-3/TRBV12-4
size: few
CDR3: CASSGLAGNSYEQYF
DNA: TGTGCCAGCAGTGGACTAGCGGGTAATTCCTACGAGCAGTACTTC

J: TRBJ2-2
D: .
V: TRBV4-1
size: .
CDR3: CASSQVGGIGELFF
DNA: TGCGCCAGCAGCCAAGTAGGGGGGATCGGGGAGCTGTTTTTT

J: TRBJ1-1
D: .
V: TRBV4-1
size: once
CDR3: CPSSQATGGRLGTEAFF
DNA: TGCCCCAGCAGCCAAGCCACAGGCGGGAGGTTGGGCACTGAAGCTTTCTTT

J: TRBJ1-2
D: TRBD1
V: TRBV6-2/TRBV6-3
size: .
CDR3: CASSRGKGQLPNYGYTF
DNA: TGTGCCAGCAGCCGCGGTAAGGGACAGCTTCCTAACTATGGCTACACCTTC

J: TRBJ2-3
D: TRBD2
V: TRBV7-2
size: .
CDR3: CASSLMTSRGDTQYF
DNA: TGTGCCAGCAGCTTAATGACTAGCCGAGGGGATACGCAGTATTTT

J: TRBJ1-2
D: .
V: TRBV3-1
size: .
CDR3: CASSQDGVYRGYTF
DNA: TGTGCCAGCAGCCAAGATGGGGTCTACCGGGGCTACACCTTC

J: TRBJ1-1
D: .
V: TRBV4-1
size: .
CDR3: CASSQVAVSTNTEAFF
DNA: TGCGCCAGCAGCCAAGTGGCAGTGAGTACGAACACTGAAGCTTTCTTT

J: TRBJ2-1
D: .
V: TRBV7-2
size: .
CDR3: CASSGRGGASERAHEQFF
DNA: TGTGCCAGCAGCGGCAGGGGTGGCGCGTCGGAGAGGGCCCATGAGCAGTTCTTC

J: TRBJ2-5
D: .
V: TRBV7-6
size: few
CDR3: CASSLAPVQETQYF
DNA: TGTGCCAGCAGCTTAGCCCCAGTACAAGAGACCCAGTACTTC

J: TRBJ2-7
D: TRBD1
V: TRBV29-1
size: many
CDR3: CSVYGTGGSEQYF
DNA: TGCAGCGTATACGGGACAGGGGGCTCCGAGCAGTACTTC

J: TRBJ2-7
D: .
V: TRBV9
size: few
CDR3: CASSETGTSYYEQYF
DNA: TGTGCCAGCAGCGAAACCGGGACAAGCTACTACGAGCAGTACTTC

J: TRBJ2-1
D: .
V: TRBV7-2
size: .
CDR3: CASSLTIINEQFF
DNA: TGTGCCAGCAGCTTAACGATCATAAATGAGCAGTTCTTC

J: TRBJ1-2
D: .
V: TRBV28
size: few
CDR3: CASSPRGGRDGYTF
DNA: TGTGCCAGCAGTCCCCGGGGAGGGAGGGATGGCTACACCTTC

J: TRBJ2-3
D: TRBD2
V: TRBV7-6
size: .
CDR3: CASTTGLAGGWDTQYF
DNA: TGTGCCAGCACCACAGGACTAGCGGGGGGGTGGGATACGCAGTATTTT